This T cell receptor (beta chain) was recovered during a study of blood T cell repertoires in COVID-19. V was trimmed by 3 bases and J by 9 bases, leaving 17 bases between them. The CDR3 length is 14 residues. Germline loops: CDR1 KGHDR, CDR2 SFDVKD. Some clones are missing from TCRdb's copy, which holds only in-frame ones; the method was immunoSEQ multiplex PCR. The sample records approximately 250,000 clones, around 88% being singletons. Sequencing input: PBMCs or T cells enriched from blood (not recorded which). The chain recombines TRBV24-1 with TRBJ2-7, with D possibly TRBD1 on 5 matching bases. This sequence was found in a woman aged 40 to 50 with acute COVID-19. The CDR3 protein is CATSDKGPQTMQYF. In nucleotides, the CDR3 is TGTGCCACCAGTGATAAGGGGCCGCAAACCATGCAGTACTTC.